Below are 24 T cell receptor beta chains sequenced from a single sample in a study of beta chain features in type 1 diabetes. Study-level results: Moderately but significantly shorter TCRB CDR3s were found in Type 1 diabetes patients in all four CD4+ subsets.

These receptors have no identified antigens. Reverse transcription of all isolated RNA meant that expressed TCRB transcripts were sequenced. Assay used: immunoSEQ multiplex PCR; TCRdb lists only in-frame clones, some missing. The repertoire holds some 350,000 clones, with about 13% as singletons. Sequenced: naive CD4+ T cells from blood. These receptors originate from a woman between 18 and 29 years old with type 1 diabetes.

V gene TRBV29-1 combines with J gene TRBJ1-3, with a possible D match to TRBD1 (5 bases). This CDR3 comprises 15 residues. In germline, CDR1 is SQVTM, CDR2 ANQGSEA. V was shortened by 7 bases and J by 0 bases, with 16 bases between the two germline ends. The CDR3, as DNA: TGCAGCGCGAACCTGTGGGGCCTCTCTGGAAACACCATATATTTT. It codes for CSANLWGLSGNTIYF.

This clone was counted only a few times. The gene calls are TRBV4-1 and TRBJ2-1; D is uncertain. CDR1 is MGHRA and CDR2 is YSYEKL in the germline V gene. The CDR3 has 15 residues. V dropped 3 bases and J dropped 1 base, with 10 bases sitting between them. The CDR3 is CASSQFSGSYNEQFF. Written as DNA, the CDR3 is TGCGCCAGCAGCCAGTTTAGTGGTTCCTACAATGAGCAGTTCTTC.

The chain carries TRBV10-3 and TRBJ2-5; 7 nucleotides agree with TRBD1. The length of the CDR3 is 11 residues. The V gene end was trimmed by 10 bases and the J gene end by 4 bases; junction bases not matched to a gene: 3. Germline V lookup: CDR1 ENHRY, CDR2 SYGVKD. The CDR3 DNA sequence: TGTGCCACACAGGGGTCAGAGACCCAGTACTTC. Protein product: CATQGSETQYF.

This clone was found a few times. The chain is built from TRBV5-1 and TRBJ2-2; 8 bases align to TRBD2. This CDR3 has 14 residues. CDR1 and CDR2 (germline): SGHRS, YFSETQ. Trimming at V came to 4 bases and at J to 6 bases, leaving 5 bases not matched to a gene. As DNA, the CDR3 is TGCGCCAGCAGCCCTGGACTAGCAGCCGGGGAGCTGTTTTTT. Translating gives CASSPGLAAGELFF.

This clone was recorded a few times. The chain is built from TRBV2 and TRBJ2-7, with D possibly matching TRBD1 (5 bases). Germline V lookup: CDR1 SNHLY, CDR2 FYNNEI. V was clipped by 7 bases and J by 1 base, with 14 bases between them. CDR3 size: 14 residues. The CDR3 sequence is CASIQGPLSYEQYV. CDR3 coding DNA: TGTGCCAGCATTCAGGGCCCACTTTCCTACGAGCAGTACGTC.

V usage is TRBV9 and J usage is TRBJ2-7, with D maybe TRBD2 (7 bases). V lost 0 bases to trimming and J lost 4 bases, with 11 bases between them. This CDR3 contains 14 residues. Germline CDR1 and CDR2: SGDLS and YYNGEE. For the CDR3, the DNA is TGTGCCAGCAGCGTAGGAGCGGGACAATACGAGCAGTACTTC. Its protein is CASSVGAGQYEQYF.

This clone was seen at least ten times. This rearrangement joins TRBV23-1 to TRBJ2-2; 9 bases fit TRBD2. TRBV23-1 is flagged as an ORF with uncertain function. This CDR3 region has 17 residues. V gave up 3 bases and J gave up 4 bases; unmatched junction bases: 9. Here the CDR3 reads CASSQNVKREVTGELFF. The CDR3 region has the DNA TGCGCCAGCAGTCAGAATGTTAAGCGGGAGGTCACCGGGGAGCTGTTTTTT.

This clone turned up a few times. The genes are TRBV29-1 and TRBJ2-3; tentatively, D is TRBD2 (5 bases). V lost 7 bases and J lost 8, with 16 bases in between. Germline V lookup: CDR1 SQVTM, CDR2 ANQGSEA. The CDR3 length is 12 residues. CDR3 nucleotides: TGCAGCGGGACGGGGATCGAGGTTACGCAGTATTTT. Its translation is CSGTGIEVTQYF.

The rearrangement uses TRBV9 and TRBJ2-1; 14 nucleotides line up with TRBD2. The CDR3 loop spans 15 amino acids. Looked up from germline, CDR1 is SGDLS and CDR2 is YYNGEE. The trim removed 2 bases at V and 9 bases at J, leaving 4 bases unmatched. CDR3 region: CASSVGLAGESEQFF. The CDR3 DNA follows: TGTGCCAGCAGCGTGGGACTAGCGGGAGAAAGTGAGCAGTTCTTC.

This clone was detected a few times. This chain joins TRBV18 and TRBJ2-3; 7 bases align to TRBD2. The V and J ends lost 3 bases and 2 bases, in that order; junction bases with no gene match: 5. CDR1 is KGHSH, CDR2 LQKENI, per germline. The CDR3 loop spans 15 amino acids. CDR3 in amino acids: CASSPSTSLTDTQYF. CDR3 DNA: TGTGCCAGCTCACCGTCGACTAGCCTCACAGATACGCAGTATTTT.

This clone was found a few times. The V and J genes are TRBV19 and TRBJ1-5, with D possibly being TRBD1 (5 bases). Trimming removed 6 bases from V and 13 bases from J, with 25 bases in between. Germline-derived CDR1 and CDR2 are LNHDA and SQIVND (reference sequence). The CDR3 sequence is 15 residues long. The CDR3: CASSPTDIMGWMQHF. Written as DNA, the CDR3 is TGTGCCAGTAGCCCGACGGACATTATGGGTTGGATGCAGCATTTT.

This clone was picked up a small number of times. The rearrangement uses TRBV5-1 and TRBJ2-1; 8 bases fit TRBD2. Germline values: CDR1 SGHRS, CDR2 YFSETQ. V lost 5 bases and J lost 2; bases outside the gene matches: 6. This CDR3 spans 15 amino acids. In nucleotides, the CDR3 is TGCGCCAGCAGGGGCCTAGCGGGTACCTACAATGAGCAGTTCTTC. Protein product: CASRGLAGTYNEQFF.

This clone turned up a few times. The sample carries other DNA sequences with the same CDR3. This chain joins TRBV29-1 and TRBJ1-4; maybe TRBD1 (6 bases). The CDR3 spans 13 residues. Trimming shortened V by 4 bases and J by 1 base, and 7 bases separated the two germline ends. Germline lookup yields CDR1 SQVTM and CDR2 ANQGSEA. CDR3 amino acids: CSVGRGTNEKLFF. CDR3 in DNA: TGCAGCGTTGGCAGGGGAACTAATGAAAAACTGTTTTTT.

This clone was seen a handful of times. The J gene is TRBJ2-1, the V gene TRBV7-2, with 9 bases aligning to TRBD2. The CDR3 has 19 residues. Per the germline V gene, CDR1 is SGHTA and CDR2 is FQGNSA. The junction had 16 bases not matched to a gene; V was cut back by 0 bases and J by 7 bases. The DNA for the CDR3 is TGTGCCAGCAGCTTAGCGGGGTCCCTAGCGGGAAATTTTTCAAATGAGCAGTTCTTC. Protein: CASSLAGSLAGNFSNEQFF.

The chain links TRBV7-9 to TRBJ1-1; perhaps TRBD1 as D (6 bases). The V gene lost 5 bases and the J gene lost 4 bases, with 17 bases spanning the gap. The length of the CDR3 is 15 residues. Per the germline V gene, CDR1 is SEHNR and CDR2 is FQNEAQ (reference sequence). CDR3 loop: CASSPGAARSTEAFF. CDR3 in DNA: TGTGCCAGCAGCCCAGGGGCCGCTCGTAGCACTGAAGCTTTCTTT.

This clone was observed a handful of times. The chain recombines TRBV6-1 with TRBJ1-5; possible D gene TRBD1, 6 bases. The CDR3 runs to 13 residues. Germline V gene sequence: CDR1 MNHNS, CDR2 SASEGT. V was cut by 3 bases and J by 9 bases, with 12 bases left in between. Here the CDR3 reads CASSDGGTWPQHF. CDR3 in DNA: TGTGCCAGCAGTGATGGGGGCACATGGCCCCAGCATTTT.

This clone was counted a few times. This sequence joins TRBV19 and TRBJ2-3; TRBD2 is a possible D gene (6 bases). Between the trimmed V and J ends, which lost 5 bases and 0 bases, there was a span of 15 bases. CDR3 length equals 16 residues. Germline assignment: CDR1 LNHDA and CDR2 SQIVND (reference sequence). This chain's CDR3 is CASSLLGTRSTDTQYF. CDR3 in DNA: TGTGCCAGTAGTCTACTCGGGACTCGAAGCACAGATACGCAGTATTTT.

A few counts support this clone. The chain recombines TRBV6-1 with TRBJ1-2, with 7 bases lining up with TRBD1. The CDR3 runs 14 residues. J lost 4 bases, V lost 4 bases, and 6 bases had no gene match. Germline CDR1 reads MNHNS; CDR2 reads SASEGT. CDR3 DNA sequence: TGTGCCAGCAGTGGCCGACAGGGAGGCTATGGCTACACCTTC. Translated: CASSGRQGGYGYTF.

V usage is TRBV7-2 and J usage is TRBJ2-7, with TRBD2 matching 10 bases. CDR1 SGHTA and CDR2 FQGNSA come from the germline V gene. This CDR3 region has 14 residues. Germline trimming cut 5 bases from V and 6 bases from J; bases unmatched to any gene: 7. This CDR3 is CASSTGTSASEQYV. The CDR3 DNA reads as TGTGCCAGCAGCACCGGGACTAGCGCTTCCGAGCAGTACGTC.

This clone was counted between two and nine times. The chain couples TRBV25-1 to TRBJ2-7; 8 bases are a match to TRBD1. Germline-derived CDR1 and CDR2 are MGHDK and SYGVNS. The CDR3 loop spans 16 amino acids. The ends lost 3 bases at V and 6 bases at J; junction bases unmatched: 13. CDR3 region: CASSDNGQGALGEQYF. In nucleotides, the CDR3 is TGTGCCAGCAGTGACAACGGACAGGGCGCCTTAGGCGAGCAGTACTTC.

The chain is built from TRBV25-1 and TRBJ1-4, with D possibly matching TRBD1 (6 bases). In germline, CDR1 is MGHDK, CDR2 SYGVNS. This CDR3 is built from 15 residues. V lost 8 bases, J lost 0 bases, and 13 bases lay in between. The CDR3 reads CASLGQGTTNEKLFF. As DNA, the CDR3 is TGTGCCAGCCTCGGTCAGGGGACAACTAATGAAAAACTGTTTTTT. Full variable domain (outside the CDR3, taken from reference TRBV25-1 and TRBJ1-4): EADIYQTPRYLVIGTGKKITLECSQTMGHDKMYWYQQDPGMELHLIHYSYGVNSTEKGDLSSESTVSRIRTEHFPLTLESARPSHTSQYLCASLGQGTTNEKLFFGSGTQLSVL.

This chain joins TRBV27 and TRBJ2-1; 8 bases fit TRBD1. Unmatched junction bases numbered 6, after V lost 7 bases and J lost 4 bases. Germline CDR1 is MNHEY and CDR2 is SMNVEV (reference sequence). This CDR3 is built from 14 residues. CDR3 DNA: TGTGCCAGCACCGCGGACAGGGCTTACAATGAGCAGTTCTTC. It yields the protein CASTADRAYNEQFF.

V and J are TRBV5-1 and TRBJ1-2; the match to TRBD1 covers 8 bases. V lost 4 bases and J lost 3; bases outside the gene matches: 11. The CDR3 has 16 amino acids. The V gene's germline CDR1 is SGHRS and CDR2 YFSETQ. The CDR3 protein is CASSRGQVPGDYGYTF. CDR3 sequence (DNA): TGCGCCAGCAGCCGGGGACAGGTACCCGGGGACTATGGCTACACCTTC.

This clone was seen a few times. CDR3 in amino acids: CASSRLGTDTQYF. The DNA for the CDR3 is TGTGCCAGCAGCAGACTAGGCACAGATACGCAGTATTTT. This chain links TRBV25-1 with TRBJ2-3; maybe TRBD2 (6 bases). The germline V and J ends were trimmed by 6 bases and 1 base, with 8 bases remaining between them. CDR3 length: 13 residues. Germline CDR1 MGHDK, CDR2 SYGVNS.